This T cell receptor beta chain was identified during a study of CD8 T cells in Susac syndrome. Study-level points and caveats: Within total CD8+ repertoires, over 15 Susac-specific public clones were found, and within CD8+ TEMRA repertoires, about five.

Germline CDR1 and CDR2: MNHEY and SMNVEV (reference sequence). V lost 3 bases and J 2 bases, leaving 19 bases between the germline ends. This CDR3 has 17 amino acids. 0.5 to 1 ug RNA was reverse transcribed with random hexamers. In TCRdb, the immunoSEQ multiplex PCR reads were re-called with MiXCR into one record per CDR3 protein. The sample holds fewer than 95,000 distinct CDR3 sequences; about 96% are singletons and the top ten take 0.62%. Concerning this clonotype itself: Its antigen is unidentified.

Sequenced material: CD8+ T cells from PBMCs. This clonotype originated in a human donor with Susac syndrome. This chain joins TRBV27 and TRBJ1-2; D perhaps matches TRBD1 (6 bases). This CDR3 is CASSFPPNRTVNYGYTF. DNA for the CDR3: TGTGCCAGCAGTTTTCCCCCTAACCGGACAGTAAACTATGGCTACACCTTC.